These 9 T cell receptor beta chains were sequenced from one sample in a study of T cells in women clearing cervical HPV infection. Sequencing used immunoSEQ multiplex PCR; TCRdb keeps in-frame clones, though not all of them. Its listing shows approximately 38,000 clones. Sequencing used blood buffy coat. The receptor set was obtained from a woman between 18 and 70 years old with a cervical HPV16 infection that either progressed to CIN3+ or cleared (not recorded which).

About this clone: The read is 3 residues too short to cover the CDR3 end, so that end is filled in from the germline J gene. The chain couples TRBV20-1 to TRBJ1-1, with 8 bases that match TRBD1. After removal of 3 bases from V and 0 bases from J, the junction contained 6 bases not matched to a gene. The CDR3 covers 15 residues. Per germline, CDR1 DFQATT and CDR2 SNEGSKA (reference sequence). The covered CDR3 bases are TGCAGTGCTAGCCGGGACAGGCTGATGAACACTGAA. It codes for CSASRDRLMNTE. The CDR3, in full, reads CSASRDRLMNTEAFF.

As concerns this clone: The read terminates 3 residues ahead of where the CDR3 ends, so the germline J gene completes it. The chain is built from TRBV19 and TRBJ2-5; D may be TRBD1 (6 bases). The CDR3 runs 14 residues. V gave up 6 bases and J gave up 1 base, with 12 bases separating them. CDR1 and CDR2 from the germline V gene are LNHDA and SQIVND (reference sequence). This CDR3 is CASSRTAFQETQYF. Incomplete CDR3 DNA: TGTGCCAGTAGCCGGACAGCTTTCCAAGAGACC. Variable domain in full (rest from reference TRBV19 and TRBJ2-5): DGGITQSPKYLFRKEGQNVTLSCEQNLNHDAMYWYRQDPGQGLRLIYYSQIVNDFQKGDIAEGYSVSREKKESFPLTVTSAQKNPTAFYLCASSRTAFQETQYFGPGTRLLVL.

To note about this clone: Read sequence stops 3 residues before the CDR3 end, and the germline J gene provides the missing end. The chain carries TRBV5-4 and TRBJ2-5, with D unclear. Between the trimmed V and J ends, which lost 0 bases and 4 bases, there was a span of 10 bases. CDR3 length: 14 amino acids. Germline values: CDR1 SGHNT, CDR2 YYREEE (reference sequence). This CDR3 reads CASSLERAPETQYF. Incomplete CDR3 DNA: TGTGCCAGCAGCTTGGAGCGAGCCCCAGAGACC. Filled out from reference TRBV5-4 and TRBJ2-5, the complete variable domain reads ETGVTQSPTHLIKTRGQQVTLRCSSQSGHNTVSWYQQALGQGPQFIFQYYREEENGRGNFPPRFSGLQFPNYSSELNVNALELDDSALYLCASSLERAPETQYFGPGTRLLVL.

In regard to this clone: The read terminates 3 residues before the CDR3 end, so the remaining end is supplied by the germline J gene. The chain couples TRBV2 to TRBJ2-5; D gene unclear. Per germline, CDR1 SNHLY and CDR2 FYNNEI. This CDR3 is 13 amino acids long. V gave up 4 bases and J gave up 1 base, with 7 bases separating them. Here the CDR3 reads CASSGRVQETQYF. The CDR3 bases that were read are TGTGCCAGCAGTGGTAGGGTCCAAGAGACC. Complete variable domain (other parts from reference TRBV2 and TRBJ2-5): EPEVTQTPSHQVTQMGQEVILRCVPISNHLYFYWYRQILGQKVEFLVSFYNNEISEKSEIFDDQFSVERPDGSNFTLKIRSTKLEDSAMYFCASSGRVQETQYFGPGTRLLVL.

To note about this clone: The read gets to within 3 residues of the CDR3 end, and the germline J gene fills in the rest. The V call is TRBV2, the J call TRBJ1-1; 9 bases fit TRBD1. With 5 bases clipped from V and 6 bases from J, the junction kept 7 bases outside the gene matches. This CDR3 is built from 14 residues. The V gene's germline CDR1 is SNHLY and CDR2 FYNNEI. CDR3: CASSPNRGRAEAFF. Partial CDR3 DNA: TGTGCCAGCAGTCCCAACAGGGGGCGGGCTGAA.

The CDR3 DNA, read in part, is TGCAGTGCATCAAGGACCGGGACAGTCTACGAG. Protein product: CSASRTGTVYE. From start to end, the CDR3 is CSASRTGTVYEQYF. The chain is built from TRBV20-1 and TRBJ2-7; 7 bases line up with TRBD1. The missing CDR3 end, 3 residues past where the read stops, is filled in from the germline J gene. CDR1 and CDR2 from the germline V gene are DFQATT and SNEGSKA (reference sequence). Trimming at V came to 6 bases and at J to 3 bases, leaving 11 bases not matched to a gene. The CDR3 length is 14 residues.

For this clone: The read is 3 residues too short to cover the CDR3 end, so that end is filled in from the germline J gene. The chain links TRBV20-1 to TRBJ2-7; D tentatively reads TRBD1 or TRBD2 (7 bases each). Trimming stripped 6 bases from V and 5 bases from J, with 20 bases between. Germline CDR1 DFQATT, CDR2 SNEGSKA (reference sequence). The CDR3 length is 14 residues. The covered CDR3 bases are TGCAGTGCAACACTGACAGGGAGGGTCGACGAG. It translates to CSATLTGRVDE. The whole CDR3 reads CSATLTGRVDEQYF.

As regards this clone: The read comes to an end 3 residues before the CDR3 does, leaving the germline J gene to fill in the end. V and J are TRBV20-1 and TRBJ2-7; 10 bases map to TRBD2. Trimming at V came to 3 bases and at J to 4 bases, leaving 3 bases not matched to a gene. The CDR3 consists of 13 residues. Germline V gives CDR1 DFQATT, CDR2 SNEGSKA (reference sequence). This CDR3 reads CSASSGGLYEQYF. The sequenced CDR3 bases are TGCAGTGCTAGTAGCGGGGGGCTATACGAG.

Remarks on this clone: The read terminates 3 residues ahead of where the CDR3 ends, so the germline J gene completes it. The rearrangement links TRBV29-1 to TRBJ2-3, with D possibly TRBD1 on 5 matching bases. The CDR3 covers 13 residues. V was pared by 7 bases and J by 3 bases, with 14 bases between. Germline loops: CDR1 SQVTM, CDR2 ANQGSEA. The CDR3 here is CSARGRVTDTQYF. The CDR3 bases that were read are TGCAGCGCCCGAGGCAGGGTTACAGATACG.